This TCR beta chain was recovered during a study of T cells in localized non-small cell lung cancer. The study's findings and limits: Sequencing was restricted to one tumor region; therefore, heterogeneity remains possible.

On this clone: What it recognizes is unknown.

Libraries were prepared by immunoSEQ multiplex PCR; TCRdb keeps only in-frame clonotypes and omits some of them. The sample consists of about 46,000 clones, 81% of them appearing once. V was clipped by 5 bases and J by 6 bases; unmatched bases: 6. Germline V CDR1 and CDR2: SGHVS, FNYEAQ. The CDR3 totals 14 residues. Sequencing used peripheral blood mononuclear cells, obtained before any cancer treatment. The source is a man aged 35 to 70 with stage III lung adenocarcinoma. The chain links TRBV7-6 to TRBJ2-1, with 8 bases identical to TRBD1. The DNA of the CDR3 is TGTGCCAGCAGCGCAGGGGGCGCTTTCAATGAGCAGTTCTTC. It specifies CASSAGGAFNEQFF.